This T cell receptor beta chain was captured by sequencing in a study of cytomegalovirus exposure and HLA in healthy donors. The overall study: Among around 400 genotyped donors, roughly 80% fell in the Caucasian-associated ancestry cluster. General study points: Looking again later, the authors saw that most CMV-associated TCR beta chains seemed HLA-restricted. The likely origin of a cluster of highly shared sequence variants was a sequencing artifact.

As to this clone: Its antigen is undetermined.

The CDR3 runs 14 residues. The J segment lost 2 bases and the V segment lost 4 bases, leaving 3 bases of the junction unmatched. The germline gives CDR1 SGHNT, CDR2 YENEEA. The PCR employed 60 Vbeta primers together with 13 Jbeta primers. Clones were sequenced by immunoSEQ multiplex PCR, and TCRdb holds only the in-frame ones, with some missing. The table shows some 110,000 clones, with roughly 80% occurring only once. The receptor was derived from a young man in good health and CMV-seropositive. The sample comprised PBMCs. The rearrangement links TRBV11-3 to TRBJ2-5, with 8 nucleotides matching TRBD1. In DNA, the CDR3 is TGTGCCAGCAGCTACAGGGGGACACAAGAGACCCAGTACTTC. It specifies CASSYRGTQETQYF.